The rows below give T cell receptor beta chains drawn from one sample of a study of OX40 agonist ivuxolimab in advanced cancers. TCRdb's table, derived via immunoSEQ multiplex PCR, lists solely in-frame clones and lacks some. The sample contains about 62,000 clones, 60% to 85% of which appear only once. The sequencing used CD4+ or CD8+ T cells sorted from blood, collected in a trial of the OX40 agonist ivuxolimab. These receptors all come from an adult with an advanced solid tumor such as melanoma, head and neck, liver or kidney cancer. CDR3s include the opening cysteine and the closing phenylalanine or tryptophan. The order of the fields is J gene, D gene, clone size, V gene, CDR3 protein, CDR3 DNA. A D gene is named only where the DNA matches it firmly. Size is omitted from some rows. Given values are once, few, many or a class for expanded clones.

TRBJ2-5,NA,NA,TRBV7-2,CASSLSRGGTQYF,TGTGCCAGCAGCTTAAGCAGGGGGGGGACCCAGTACTTC
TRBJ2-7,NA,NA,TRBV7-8,CASSDSGALYYEQYF,TGTGCCAGCAGCGACTCGGGGGCCTTATACTACGAGCAGTACTTC
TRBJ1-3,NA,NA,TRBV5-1,CASSSTIGGNTIYF,TGCGCCAGCAGCTCGACCATCGGTGGAAACACCATATATTTT
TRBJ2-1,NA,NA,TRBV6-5,CASSSRLVRGNEQFF,TGTGCCAGCAGTTCCCGGCTAGTTCGGGGCAATGAGCAGTTCTTC
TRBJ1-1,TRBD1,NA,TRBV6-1,CASRRGQGHTEAFF,TGTGCCAGCAGGAGAGGACAGGGACATACTGAAGCTTTCTTT
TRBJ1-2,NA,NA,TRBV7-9,CASTKNTAGYGYTF,TGTGCCAGCACGAAAAACACAGCGGGCTATGGCTACACCTTC
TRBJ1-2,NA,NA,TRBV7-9,CASDKRGRDGYTF,TGTGCCAGCGACAAAAGGGGTCGGGATGGCTACACCTTC
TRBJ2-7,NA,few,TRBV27,CASSSDSFFYEQYF,TGTGCCAGCAGTTCGGACAGCTTTTTCTACGAGCAGTACTTC
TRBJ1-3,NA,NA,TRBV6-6,CASSDRTFPSGNTIYF,TGTGCCAGCAGCGACAGGACCTTTCCCTCTGGAAACACCATATATTTT
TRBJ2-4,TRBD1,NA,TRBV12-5,CASGLTGGLGIQYF,TGTGCTAGTGGTCTGACAGGGGGCTTAGGCATTCAGTACTTC
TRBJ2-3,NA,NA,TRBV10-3,CAINQGTDTQYF,TGTGCCATCAATCAGGGAACAGATACGCAGTATTTT
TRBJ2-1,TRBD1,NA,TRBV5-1,CASSSTDRGAYNEQFF,TGCGCCAGCAGCTCGACCGACAGGGGTGCCTACAATGAGCAGTTCTTC
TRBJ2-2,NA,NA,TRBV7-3,CASSQGLNTGELFF,TGTGCCAGCAGTCAGGGACTCAACACCGGGGAGCTGTTTTTT
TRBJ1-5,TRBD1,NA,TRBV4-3,CASSQDTGGNNQPQHF,TGCGCCAGCAGCCAAGATACAGGGGGAAACAATCAGCCCCAGCATTTT
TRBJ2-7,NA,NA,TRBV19,CASSIDSVDEQYF,TGTGCCAGTAGTATAGACTCAGTGGACGAGCAGTACTTC
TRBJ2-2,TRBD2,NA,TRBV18,CASSPLIGTSGDTGELFF,TGTGCCAGCTCACCACTGATCGGGACTAGCGGTGACACCGGGGAGCTGTTTTTT
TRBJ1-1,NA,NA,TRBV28,CASTVIPGNTEAFF,TGTGCCAGCACTGTAATTCCAGGGAACACTGAAGCTTTCTTT
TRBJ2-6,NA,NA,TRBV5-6,CASSYKRQFSGANVLTF,TGTGCCAGCAGCTACAAGAGACAGTTCTCTGGGGCCAACGTCCTGACTTTC
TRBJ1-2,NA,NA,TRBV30,CAWSVGTPYGYTF,TGTGCCTGGAGTGTAGGGACACCCTATGGCTACACCTTC
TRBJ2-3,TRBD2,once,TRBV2,CASFSLAGSTDTQYF,TGTGCCAGTTTTTCACTAGCGGGGAGCACAGATACGCAGTATTTT
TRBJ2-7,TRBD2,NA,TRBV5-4,CASSLGAYSGPSYEQYF,TGTGCCAGCAGCTTGGGGGCATATAGCGGGCCCTCCTACGAGCAGTACTTC
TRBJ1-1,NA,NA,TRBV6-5,CATLLWGEPEAFF,TGTGCCACTCTGTTGTGGGGCGAACCTGAAGCTTTCTTT
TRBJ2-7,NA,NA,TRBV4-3,CASSQDLTGPYEQYF,TGCGCCAGCAGCCAAGATCTCACAGGGCCCTACGAGCAGTACTTC
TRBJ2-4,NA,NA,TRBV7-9,CASSQGFIFRGENIQYF,TGCGCCAGCAGCCAAGGTTTCATCTTCAGGGGAGAAAACATTCAGTACTTC
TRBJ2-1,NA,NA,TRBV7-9,CASSLTGVGYNEQFF,TGTGCCAGCAGCTTAACTGGGGTTGGCTACAATGAGCAGTTCTTC
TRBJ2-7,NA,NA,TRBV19,CATTDSSYEQYF,TGTGCCACCACGGACAGCTCCTACGAGCAGTACTTC
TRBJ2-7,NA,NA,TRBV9,CASSVGSVVSYEQYF,TGTGCCAGCAGCGTAGGCAGTGTCGTCTCCTACGAGCAGTACTTC
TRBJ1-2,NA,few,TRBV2,CASSEDDGYTF,TGTGCCAGCAGTGAGGACGATGGCTACACCTTC
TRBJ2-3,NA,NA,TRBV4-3,CASSQDFRGMDTQYF,TGCGCCAGCAGCCAAGATTTTCGGGGTATGGATACGCAGTATTTT
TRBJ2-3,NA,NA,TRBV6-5,CASSRGESTDTQYF,TGTGCCAGCTCCAGGGGCGAAAGCACAGATACGCAGTATTTT
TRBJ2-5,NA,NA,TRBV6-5,CASSYSRQKKGETQYF,TGTGCCAGCAGTTACTCGCGGCAAAAGAAAGGGGAGACCCAGTACTTC
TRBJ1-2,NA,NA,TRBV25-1,CASSGGLMGEVGYTF,TGTGCCAGCAGTGGGGGATTAATGGGCGAGGTCGGCTACACCTTC
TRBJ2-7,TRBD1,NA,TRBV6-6,CASTRQGLYEQYF,TGTGCCAGCACCCGACAGGGGCTCTACGAGCAGTACTTC
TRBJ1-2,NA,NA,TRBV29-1,CSVIDRRPPDYGYTF,TGCAGCGTTATCGATCGGAGGCCCCCGGACTATGGCTACACCTTC
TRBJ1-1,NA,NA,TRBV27,CASNLKLPGHLNTEAFF,TGTGCCAGCAACCTCAAACTACCGGGACACCTTAACACTGAAGCTTTCTTT
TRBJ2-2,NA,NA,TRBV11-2,CASSLSRVLAGELFF,TGTGCCAGCAGCTTATCTAGGGTGCTTGCCGGGGAGCTGTTTTTT
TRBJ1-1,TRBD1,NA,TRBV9,CASRGQEMNTEAFF,TGTGCCAGCAGAGGACAGGAGATGAACACTGAAGCTTTCTTT
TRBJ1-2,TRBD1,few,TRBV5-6,CASSLEGTVAHPNYGYTF,TGTGCCAGCAGCTTGGAGGGGACAGTAGCCCATCCGAACTATGGCTACACCTTC
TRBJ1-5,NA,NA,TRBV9,CASDSGGNSNQPQHF,TGTGCCAGCGACTCCGGGGGGAATAGCAATCAGCCCCAGCATTTT